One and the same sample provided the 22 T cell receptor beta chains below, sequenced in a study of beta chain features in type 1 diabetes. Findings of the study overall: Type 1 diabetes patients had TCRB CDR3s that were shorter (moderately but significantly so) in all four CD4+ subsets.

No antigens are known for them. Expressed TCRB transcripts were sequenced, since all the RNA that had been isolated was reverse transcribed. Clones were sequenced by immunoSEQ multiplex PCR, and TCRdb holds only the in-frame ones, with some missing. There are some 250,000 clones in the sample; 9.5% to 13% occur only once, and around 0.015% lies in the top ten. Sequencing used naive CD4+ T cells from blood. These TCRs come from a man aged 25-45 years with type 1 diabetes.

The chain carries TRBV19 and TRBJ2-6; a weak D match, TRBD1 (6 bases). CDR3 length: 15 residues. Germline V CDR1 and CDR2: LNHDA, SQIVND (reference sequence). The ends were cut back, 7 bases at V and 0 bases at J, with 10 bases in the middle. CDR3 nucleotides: TGTGCCAGTACTCCCAGGGGCTCTGGGGCCAACGTCCTGACTTTC. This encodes CASTPRGSGANVLTF. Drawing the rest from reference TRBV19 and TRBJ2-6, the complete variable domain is DGGITQSPKYLFRKEGQNVTLSCEQNLNHDAMYWYRQDPGQGLRLIYYSQIVNDFQKGDIAEGYSVSREKKESFPLTVTSAQKNPTAFYLCASTPRGSGANVLTFGAGSRLTVL.

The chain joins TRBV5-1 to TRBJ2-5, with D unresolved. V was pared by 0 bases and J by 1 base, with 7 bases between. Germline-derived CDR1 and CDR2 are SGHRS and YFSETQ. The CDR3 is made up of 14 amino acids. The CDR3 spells CASSLGHLQETQYF. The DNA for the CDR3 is TGCGCCAGCAGCTTGGGACACCTCCAAGAGACCCAGTACTTC.

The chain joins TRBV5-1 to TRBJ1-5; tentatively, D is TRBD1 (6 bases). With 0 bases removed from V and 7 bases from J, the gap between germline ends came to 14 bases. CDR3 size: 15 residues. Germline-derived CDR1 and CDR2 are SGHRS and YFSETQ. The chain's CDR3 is CASSLGTAGGQPQHF. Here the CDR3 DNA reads TGCGCCAGCAGCTTGGGGACAGCCGGGGGGCAGCCCCAGCATTTT.

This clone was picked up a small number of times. The CDR3 region has the DNA TGTGCCAGCAGCCCGGGACAGGGGATCTCCTACGAGCAGTACTTC. Its protein product is CASSPGQGISYEQYF. The genes are TRBV6-5 and TRBJ2-7, with 10 bases identical to TRBD1. Germline-derived CDR1 and CDR2 are MNHEY and SVGAGI. Trimming took 6 bases from V and 0 from J; bases not matched to a gene: 5. This CDR3 comprises 15 residues.

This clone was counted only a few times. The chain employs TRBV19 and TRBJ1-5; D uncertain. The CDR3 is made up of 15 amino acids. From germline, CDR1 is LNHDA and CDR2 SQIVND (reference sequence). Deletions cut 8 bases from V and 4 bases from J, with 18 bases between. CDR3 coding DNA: TGTGCCAGTGTTCGAGGTTCATCGAGGAATCAGCCCCAGCATTTT. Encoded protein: CASVRGSSRNQPQHF.

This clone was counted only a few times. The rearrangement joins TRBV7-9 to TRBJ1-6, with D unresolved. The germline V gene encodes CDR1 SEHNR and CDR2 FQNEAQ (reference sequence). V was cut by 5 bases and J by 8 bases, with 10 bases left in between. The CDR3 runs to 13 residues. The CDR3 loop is CASSLTADSPLHF. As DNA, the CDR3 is TGTGCCAGCAGCCTGACGGCGGATTCACCCCTCCACTTT.

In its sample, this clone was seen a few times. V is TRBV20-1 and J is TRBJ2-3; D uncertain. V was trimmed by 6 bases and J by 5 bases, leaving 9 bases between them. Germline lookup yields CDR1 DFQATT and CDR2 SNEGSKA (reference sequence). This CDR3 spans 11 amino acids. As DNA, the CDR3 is TGCAGTGCCCCCTCAGTAGATACGCAGTATTTT. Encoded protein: CSAPSVDTQYF.

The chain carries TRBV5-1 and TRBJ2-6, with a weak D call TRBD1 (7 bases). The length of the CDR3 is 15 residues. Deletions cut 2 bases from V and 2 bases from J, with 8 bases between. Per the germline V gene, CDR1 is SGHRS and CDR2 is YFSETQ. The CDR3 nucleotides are TGCGCCAGCAGCTTCAGGGGGGCTGGGGCCAACGTCCTGACTTTC. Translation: CASSFRGAGANVLTF.

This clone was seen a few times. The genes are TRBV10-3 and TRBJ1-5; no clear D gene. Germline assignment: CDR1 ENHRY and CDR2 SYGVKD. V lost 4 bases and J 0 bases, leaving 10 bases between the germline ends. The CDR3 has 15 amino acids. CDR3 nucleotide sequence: TGTGCCATCAGTGCGTCAGGAGATAGCAATCAGCCCCAGCATTTT. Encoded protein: CAISASGDSNQPQHF.

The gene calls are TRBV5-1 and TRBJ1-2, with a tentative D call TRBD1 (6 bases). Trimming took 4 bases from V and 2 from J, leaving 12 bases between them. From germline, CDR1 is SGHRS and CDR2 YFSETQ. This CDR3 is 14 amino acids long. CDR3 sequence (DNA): TGCGCCAGCAGCCGGACAGCGACAAACTATGGCTACACCTTC. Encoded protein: CASSRTATNYGYTF.

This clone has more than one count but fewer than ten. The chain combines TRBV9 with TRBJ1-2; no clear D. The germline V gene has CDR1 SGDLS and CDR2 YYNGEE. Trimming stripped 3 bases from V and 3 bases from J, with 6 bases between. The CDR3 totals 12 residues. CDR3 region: CASSDTYYGYTF. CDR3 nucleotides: TGTGCCAGCAGCGATACATACTATGGCTACACCTTC.

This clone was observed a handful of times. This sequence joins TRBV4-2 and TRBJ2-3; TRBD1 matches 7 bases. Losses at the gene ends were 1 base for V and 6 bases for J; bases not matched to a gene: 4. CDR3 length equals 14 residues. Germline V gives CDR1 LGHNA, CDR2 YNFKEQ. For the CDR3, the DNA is TGTGCCAGCAGCCAAGGGGGACAGTCCGATACGCAGTATTTT. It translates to CASSQGGQSDTQYF.

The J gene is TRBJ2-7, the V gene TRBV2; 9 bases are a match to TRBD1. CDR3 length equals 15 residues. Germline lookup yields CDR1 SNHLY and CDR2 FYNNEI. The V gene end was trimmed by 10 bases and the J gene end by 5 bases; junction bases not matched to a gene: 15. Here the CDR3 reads CATRTGAPLWDEQYF. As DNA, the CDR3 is TGTGCCACCCGGACAGGGGCTCCCCTCTGGGACGAGCAGTACTTC.

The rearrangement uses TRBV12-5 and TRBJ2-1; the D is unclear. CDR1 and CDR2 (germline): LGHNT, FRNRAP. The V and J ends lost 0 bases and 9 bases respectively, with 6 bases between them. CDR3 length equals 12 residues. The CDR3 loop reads CASGLVTGEQFF. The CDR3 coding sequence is TGTGCTAGTGGTTTGGTAACGGGTGAGCAGTTCTTC.

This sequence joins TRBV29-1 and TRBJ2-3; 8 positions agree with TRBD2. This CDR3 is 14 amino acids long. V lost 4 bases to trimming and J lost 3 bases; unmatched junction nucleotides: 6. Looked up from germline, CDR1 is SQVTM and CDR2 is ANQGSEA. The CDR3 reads CSVAGGPRTDTQYF. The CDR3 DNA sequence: TGCAGCGTTGCGGGGGGGCCCCGTACAGATACGCAGTATTTT.

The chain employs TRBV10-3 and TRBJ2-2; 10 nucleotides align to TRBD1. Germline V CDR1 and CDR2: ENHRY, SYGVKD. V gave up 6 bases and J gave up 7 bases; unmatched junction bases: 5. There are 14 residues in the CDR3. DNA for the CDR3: TGTGCCATCAGCACAGACAGGGGGCGCGGGGAGCTGTTTTTT. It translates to CAISTDRGRGELFF.

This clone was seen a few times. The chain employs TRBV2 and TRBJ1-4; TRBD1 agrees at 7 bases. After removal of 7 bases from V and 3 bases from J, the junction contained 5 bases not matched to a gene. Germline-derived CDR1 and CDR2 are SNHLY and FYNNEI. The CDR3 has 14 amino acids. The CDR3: CASINDRANEKLFF. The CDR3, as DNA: TGTGCCAGCATTAACGACAGGGCTAATGAAAAACTGTTTTTT.

In nucleotides, the CDR3 is TGTGCCAGCAGCTTATCATTCCGGTTGCGGGGTAGCGTCTCAGATACGCAGTATTTT. Encoded protein: CASSLSFRLRGSVSDTQYF. The V gene is TRBV7-9, the J gene TRBJ2-3; maybe TRBD2 (6 bases). From germline, CDR1 is SEHNR and CDR2 FQNEAQ (reference sequence). The length of the CDR3 is 19 residues. V lost 2 bases and J lost 4, with 25 bases in between. The full variable domain, its missing parts supplied by reference TRBV7-9 and TRBJ2-3, is DTGVSQNPRHKITKRGQNVTFRCDPISEHNRLYWYRQTLGQGPEFLTYFQNEAQLEKSRLLSDRFSAERPKGSFSTLEIQRTEQGDSAMYLCASSLSFRLRGSVSDTQYFGPGTRLTVL.

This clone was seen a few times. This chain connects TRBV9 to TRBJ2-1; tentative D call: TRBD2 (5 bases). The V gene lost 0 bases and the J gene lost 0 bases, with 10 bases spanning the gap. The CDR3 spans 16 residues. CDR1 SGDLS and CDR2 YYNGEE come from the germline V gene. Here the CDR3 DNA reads TGTGCCAGCAGCGTAGATCTAGGGAGCTCCTACAATGAGCAGTTCTTC. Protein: CASSVDLGSSYNEQFF. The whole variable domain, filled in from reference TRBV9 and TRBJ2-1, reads DSGVTQTPKHLITATGQRVTLRCSPRSGDLSVYWYQQSLDQGLQFLIQYYNGEERAKGNILERFSAQQFPDLHSELNLSSLELGDSALYFCASSVDLGSSYNEQFFGPGTRLTVL.

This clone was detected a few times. The CDR3 nucleotides are TGTGCCAGCAGTCCGTCCTACAGGGCTAGGCAAGAGACCCAGTACTTC. Its protein is CASSPSYRARQETQYF. V is TRBV27 and J is TRBJ2-5; TRBD1 might be the D (6 bases). Looked up from germline, CDR1 is MNHEY and CDR2 is SMNVEV (reference sequence). This CDR3 comprises 16 residues. The V end lost 5 bases, the J end lost 2 bases, and 18 bases lay between the germline ends.

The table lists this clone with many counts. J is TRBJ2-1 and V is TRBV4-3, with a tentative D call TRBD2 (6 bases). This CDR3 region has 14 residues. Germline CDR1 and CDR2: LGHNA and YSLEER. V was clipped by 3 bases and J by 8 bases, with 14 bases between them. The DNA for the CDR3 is TGCGCCAGCAGCCATAGTAGGGCTAGCGATGAGCAGTTCTTC. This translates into CASSHSRASDEQFF.

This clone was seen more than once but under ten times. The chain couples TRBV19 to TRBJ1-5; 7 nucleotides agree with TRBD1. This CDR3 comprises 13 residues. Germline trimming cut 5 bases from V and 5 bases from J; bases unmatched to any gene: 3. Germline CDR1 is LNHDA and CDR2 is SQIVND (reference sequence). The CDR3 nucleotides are TGTGCCAGTAGTGCGGACAGGTATCAGCCCCAGCATTTT. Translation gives CASSADRYQPQHF.